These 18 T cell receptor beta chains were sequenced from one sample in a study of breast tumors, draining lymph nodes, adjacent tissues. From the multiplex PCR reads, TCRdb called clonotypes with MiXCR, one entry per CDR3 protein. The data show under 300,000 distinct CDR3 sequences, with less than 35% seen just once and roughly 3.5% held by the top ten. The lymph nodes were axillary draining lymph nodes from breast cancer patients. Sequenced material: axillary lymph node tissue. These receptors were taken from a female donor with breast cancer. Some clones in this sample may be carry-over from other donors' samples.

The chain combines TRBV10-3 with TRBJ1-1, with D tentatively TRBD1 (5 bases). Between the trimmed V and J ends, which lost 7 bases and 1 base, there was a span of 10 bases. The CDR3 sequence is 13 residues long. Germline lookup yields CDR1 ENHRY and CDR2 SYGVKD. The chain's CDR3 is CAITRDQNTEAFF. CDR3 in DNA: TGTGCCATCACCCGGGACCAGAACACTGAAGCTTTCTTT.

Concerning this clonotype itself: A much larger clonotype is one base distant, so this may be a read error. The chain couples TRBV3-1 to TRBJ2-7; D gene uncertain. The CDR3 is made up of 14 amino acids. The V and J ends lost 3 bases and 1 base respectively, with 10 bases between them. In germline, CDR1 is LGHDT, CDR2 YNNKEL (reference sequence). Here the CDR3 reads CASSHVTWSYEQYF. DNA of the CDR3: TGTGCCAGCAGCCACGTGACCTGGTCCTACGAGCAGTACTTC.

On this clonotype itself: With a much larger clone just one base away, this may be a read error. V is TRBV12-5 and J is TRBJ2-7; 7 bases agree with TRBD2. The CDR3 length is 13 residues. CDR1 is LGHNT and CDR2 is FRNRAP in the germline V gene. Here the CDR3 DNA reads TGTGCTAGTGGTCGGGGGGTCTCCCACGAGCAGTGCTTC. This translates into CASGRGVSHEQCF.

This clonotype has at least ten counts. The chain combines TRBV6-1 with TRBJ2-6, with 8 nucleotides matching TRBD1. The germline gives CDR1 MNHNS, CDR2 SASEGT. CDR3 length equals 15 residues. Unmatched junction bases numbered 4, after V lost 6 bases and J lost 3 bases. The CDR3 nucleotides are TGTGCCAGCAGGGACAGGGAACGTGGGGCCAACGTCCTGACTTTC. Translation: CASRDRERGANVLTF.

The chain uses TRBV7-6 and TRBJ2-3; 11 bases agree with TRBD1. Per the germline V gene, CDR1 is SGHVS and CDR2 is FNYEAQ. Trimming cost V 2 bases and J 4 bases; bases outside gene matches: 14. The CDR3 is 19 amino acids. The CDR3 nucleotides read TGTGCCAGCAGCTTACTTACCCGGACAGGGGGCCTAGCGGCAGATACGCAGTATTTT. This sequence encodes CASSLLTRTGGLAADTQYF.

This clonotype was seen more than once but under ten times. CDR3 in DNA: TGTGCCAGCAGTTTCCAGGTACTCGCTGGAAACACCATATATTTT. Translating it yields CASSFQVLAGNTIYF. The V gene is TRBV28, the J gene TRBJ1-3; D gene uncertain. Deletions cut 3 bases from V and 2 bases from J, with 11 bases between. The CDR3 spans 15 residues. CDR1 and CDR2 (germline): MDHEN, SYDVKM.

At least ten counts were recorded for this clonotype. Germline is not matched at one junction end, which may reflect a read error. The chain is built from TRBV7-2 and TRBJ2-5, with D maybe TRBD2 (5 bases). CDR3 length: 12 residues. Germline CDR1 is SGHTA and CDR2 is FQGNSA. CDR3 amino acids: CASSLAFETQYF. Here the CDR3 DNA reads TGTGCCAGCAGCCTAGCTTTCGAGACCCAGTACTTC.

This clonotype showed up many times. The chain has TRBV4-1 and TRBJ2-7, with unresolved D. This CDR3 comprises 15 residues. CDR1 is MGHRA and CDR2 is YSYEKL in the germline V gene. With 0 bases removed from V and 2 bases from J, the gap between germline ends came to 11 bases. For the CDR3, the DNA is TGCGCCAGCAGCCAAGAACCAGATTTGACCTACGAGCAGTACTTC. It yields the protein CASSQEPDLTYEQYF.

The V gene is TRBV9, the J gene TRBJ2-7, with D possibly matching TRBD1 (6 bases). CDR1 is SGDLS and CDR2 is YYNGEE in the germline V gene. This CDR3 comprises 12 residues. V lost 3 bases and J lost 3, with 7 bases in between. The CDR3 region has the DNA TGTGCCAGCAGCGAACAGGGCTACGAGCAGTACTTC. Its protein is CASSEQGYEQYF.

CDR3 protein: CASSPRWSKRTDEQFF. In DNA, the CDR3 is TGTGCCAGCAGCCCGAGGTGGTCGAAGCGGACGGATGAGCAGTTCTTC. This chain links TRBV5-6 with TRBJ2-1; maybe TRBD2 (5 bases). The length of the CDR3 is 16 residues. V lost 4 bases and J lost 8, with 22 bases in between. The germline CDR1 and CDR2 sequences are SGHDT and YYEEEE.

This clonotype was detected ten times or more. CDR3 sequence (DNA): TGCGCCAGCAGCTTGAGGCAGGGAGGTAATGAAAAACTGTTTTTT. Translated: CASSLRQGGNEKLFF. The chain recombines TRBV5-1 with TRBJ1-4, with TRBD1 as a possible D gene (5 bases). V lost 1 base and J lost 4, with 11 bases in between. The CDR3 has 15 residues. Germline CDR1 SGHRS, CDR2 YFSETQ.

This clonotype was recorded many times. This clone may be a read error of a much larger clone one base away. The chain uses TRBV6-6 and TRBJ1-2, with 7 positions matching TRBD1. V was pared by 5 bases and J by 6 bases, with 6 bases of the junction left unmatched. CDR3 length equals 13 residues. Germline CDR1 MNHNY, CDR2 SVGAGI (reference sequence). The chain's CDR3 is CASSHQGGNGYTF. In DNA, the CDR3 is TGTGCCAGCAGTCACCAGGGGGGGAATGGCTACACCTTC.

CDR3 DNA sequence: TGTGCCAGCAGCCCCGACAGGGGTGCTTTCTTT. This translates into CASSPDRGAFF. The gene calls are TRBV7-9 and TRBJ1-1, with 8 bases lining up with TRBD1. The length of the CDR3 is 11 residues. Per germline, CDR1 SEHNR and CDR2 FQNEAQ (reference sequence). V trimming: 5 bases; J trimming: 11 bases; junction bases outside the gene matches: 4. Full variable domain (outside the CDR3, taken from reference TRBV7-9 and TRBJ1-1): DTGVSQNPRHKITKRGQNVTFRCDPISEHNRLYWYRQTLGQGPEFLTYFQNEAQLEKSRLLSDRFSAERPKGSFSTLEIQRTEQGDSAMYLCASSPDRGAFFGQGTRLTVV.

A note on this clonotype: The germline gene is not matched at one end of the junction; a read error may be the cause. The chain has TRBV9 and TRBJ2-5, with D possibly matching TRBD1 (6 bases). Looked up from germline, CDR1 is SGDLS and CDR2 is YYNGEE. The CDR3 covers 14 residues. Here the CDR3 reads CASSVDAGAETQSF. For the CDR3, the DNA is TGTGCCAGCAGCGTAGATGCAGGGGCGGAGACCCAGTCCTTC.

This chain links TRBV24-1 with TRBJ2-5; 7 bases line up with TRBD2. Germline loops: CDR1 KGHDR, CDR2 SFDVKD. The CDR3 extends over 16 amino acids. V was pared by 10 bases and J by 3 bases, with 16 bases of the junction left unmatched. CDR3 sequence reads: CATARGRGTGEETQYF. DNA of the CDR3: TGTGCCACTGCGAGAGGGAGGGGCACCGGGGAAGAGACCCAGTACTTC.

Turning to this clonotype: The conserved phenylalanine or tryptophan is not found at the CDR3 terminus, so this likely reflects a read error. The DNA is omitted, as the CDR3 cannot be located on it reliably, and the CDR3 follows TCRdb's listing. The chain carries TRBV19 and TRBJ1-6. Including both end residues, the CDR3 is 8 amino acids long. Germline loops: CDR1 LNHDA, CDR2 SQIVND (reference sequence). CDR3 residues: CASSIDNS.

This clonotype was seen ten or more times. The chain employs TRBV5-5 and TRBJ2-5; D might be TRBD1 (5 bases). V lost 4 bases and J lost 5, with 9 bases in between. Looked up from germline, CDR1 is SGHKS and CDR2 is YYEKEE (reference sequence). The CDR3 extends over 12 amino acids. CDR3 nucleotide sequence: TGTGCCAGCAGCAATCAGGGTGAGACCCAGTACTTC. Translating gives CASSNQGETQYF.

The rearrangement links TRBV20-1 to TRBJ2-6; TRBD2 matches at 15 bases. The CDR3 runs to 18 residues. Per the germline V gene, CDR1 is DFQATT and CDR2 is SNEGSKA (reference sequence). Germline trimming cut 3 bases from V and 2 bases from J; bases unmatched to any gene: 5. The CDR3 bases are TGCAGTGCTAGGGACCGGACTAGCGGGAGGGCTGGGGCCAACGTCCTGACTTTC. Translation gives CSARDRTSGRAGANVLTF.